This T cell receptor (beta chain) was profiled in a study of blood T cells in healthy people across ages. This clonotype was counted only a few times. Using a J-beta primer mix together with a sample-barcoded 5' primer, a second PCR was run for 7 to 11 cycles. TCRdb reprocessed the 5' RACE reads with MiXCR, giving one entry per CDR3 protein. The sample carries approximately 670,000 distinct CDR3 sequences, roughly two fifths recorded once. The donors, all healthy, were Caucasians living in Russia, aged roughly 6 to 100. The study isolated at least 6.5 million PBMCs from each sample. Each sample yielded at least 6 micrograms of PBMC total RNA. This CDR3 comprises 13 residues. Germline V lookup: CDR1 MNHEY, CDR2 SMNVEV (reference sequence). V trimming: 3 bases; J trimming: 3 bases; junction bases outside the gene matches: 2.

The TCR originated in an elderly man in good health. The rearrangement uses TRBV27 and TRBJ2-7, with 7 bases that match TRBD1. Material: blood. CDR3 nucleotide sequence: TGTGCCAGCAGTTTCTGGACAGGCTACGAGCAGTACTTC. As protein: CASSFWTGYEQYF.